This is a list of T cell receptor beta chains from one sample in a study of T cell repertoires in cytomegalovirus infection. TCRdb ran MiXCR on the reads and lists one entry per CDR3 protein. The sample shows over 450,000 distinct CDR3 sequences, 11% of them seen only once. Sequencing was carried out using PBMCs. These receptor sequences come from a human donor in good health (CMV status not recorded). Some clones in this sample may be carry-over from other donors' samples. Both conserved end residues are part of each CDR3. Fields, in order: clone size, J gene, D gene, V gene, CDR3 protein, CDR3 DNA. A D gene is named only where the DNA matches it firmly. The size of a clone is reported for some rows only, either as once, few or many, or as a class for expanded clones.

size: many; J: TRBJ2-1; D: TRBD2; V: TRBV2; CDR3: CASSGSSGRGFRNEQFF; DNA: TGTGCCAGCAGTGGCAGTAGCGGGAGAGGTTTTCGCAATGAGCAGTTCTTC
size: NA; J: TRBJ2-1; D: TRBD2; V: TRBV20-1; CDR3: CSAATGTSGWGDEQFF; DNA: TGCAGTGCCGCTACCGGGACTAGCGGTTGGGGCGATGAGCAGTTCTTC
size: many; J: TRBJ2-7; D: TRBD1; V: TRBV15; CDR3: CATSRRTGEAEQYF; DNA: TGTGCCACCAGCAGGAGGACAGGGGAGGCCGAGCAGTACTTC
size: NA; J: TRBJ2-3; D: NA; V: TRBV30; CDR3: CACFKGASTDTQYF; DNA: TGTGCCTGTTTTAAAGGAGCTTCCACAGATACGCAGTATTTT
size: many; J: TRBJ2-3; D: NA; V: TRBV24-1; CDR3: CATSPSSSTDTQYF; DNA: TGTGCCACCAGCCCCAGCAGTAGCACAGATACGCAGTATTTT
size: few; J: TRBJ1-5; D: NA; V: TRBV10-3; CDR3: CAISPDNQPQHF; DNA: TGTGCCATCAGCCCAGACAATCAGCCCCAGCATTTT
size: many; J: TRBJ2-6; D: NA; V: TRBV19; CDR3: CASSMSRIGSGANVLTF; DNA: TGTGCCAGTAGTATGTCCCGTATTGGTTCTGGGGCCAACGTCCTGACTTTC
size: few; J: TRBJ1-1; D: NA; V: TRBV5-1; CDR3: CASSPDGDGTEAFF; DNA: TGCGCCAGCAGCCCGGACGGGGACGGCACTGAAGCTTTCTTT
size: NA; J: TRBJ2-5; D: NA; V: TRBV29-1; CDR3: CSVEGELRTQYF; DNA: TGCAGCGTTGAGGGTGAGCTGAGGACCCAGTACTTC
size: many; J: TRBJ1-2; D: TRBD1; V: TRBV12-3/TRBV12-4; CDR3: CASTPSGQGFYGYTF; DNA: TGTGCCAGCACTCCCTCAGGACAGGGGTTCTATGGCTACACCTTC
size: many; J: TRBJ2-3; D: TRBD2; V: TRBV6-1; CDR3: CASSGLAGGPDTQYF; DNA: TGTGCCAGCAGCGGACTAGCGGGGGGCCCAGATACGCAGTATTTT
size: few; J: TRBJ2-3; D: NA; V: TRBV29-1; CDR3: CSVPYSTDTQYF; DNA: TGCAGCGTTCCGTACTCCACAGATACGCAGTATTTT
size: NA; J: TRBJ2-5; D: NA; V: TRBV13; CDR3: CASSYRTEGTQYF; DNA: TGTGCCAGCAGCTACCGGACTGAGGGGACCCAGTACTTC
size: many; J: TRBJ1-4; D: NA; V: TRBV12-3/TRBV12-4; CDR3: CASSFLKGDEKLFF; DNA: TGTGCCAGCAGTTTTCTGAAGGGTGATGAAAAACTGTTTTTT
size: few; J: TRBJ2-2; D: NA; V: TRBV6-5; CDR3: CASSYSGRGDTGELFF; DNA: TGTGCCAGCAGTTACTCGGGCAGAGGGGACACCGGGGAGCTGTTTTTT
size: many; J: TRBJ2-7; D: TRBD2; V: TRBV29-1; CDR3: CSVTGLADYEQYF; DNA: TGCAGCGTTACGGGACTAGCGGACTACGAGCAGTACTTC
size: many; J: TRBJ2-2; D: TRBD2; V: TRBV28; CDR3: CASSSRLAGLFTGELFF; DNA: TGTGCCAGCAGTTCCAGACTAGCGGGACTCTTCACCGGGGAGCTGTTTTTT
size: NA; J: TRBJ2-4; D: NA; V: TRBV20-1; CDR3: CSARDPTDIQYF; DNA: TGCAGTGCTAGAGATCCCACGGACATTCAGTACTTC
size: many; J: TRBJ2-7; D: NA; V: TRBV18; CDR3: CASSPRDGPSYEQYF; DNA: TGTGCCAGCTCACCACGGGACGGACCGTCCTACGAGCAGTACTTC
size: many; J: TRBJ2-7; D: NA; V: TRBV4-2; CDR3: CASSQRLGEQYF; DNA: TGTGCCAGCAGCCAACGGTTGGGCGAGCAGTACTTC
size: few; J: TRBJ1-1; D: TRBD1; V: TRBV12-3/TRBV12-4; CDR3: CASSLPGQGMNTEAFF; DNA: TGTGCCAGCAGTTTACCGGGACAGGGAATGAACACTGAAGCTTTCTTT
size: many; J: TRBJ1-5; D: NA; V: TRBV9; CDR3: CASSVDRDGPQHF; DNA: TGTGCCAGCAGCGTAGACAGGGATGGGCCCCAGCATTTT
size: many; J: TRBJ2-7; D: TRBD2; V: TRBV7-9; CDR3: CASSLGGSGVREQYF; DNA: TGTGCCAGCAGCTTAGGCGGGAGCGGGGTCCGCGAGCAGTACTTC
size: few; J: TRBJ2-1; D: TRBD2; V: TRBV28; CDR3: CASRLAGVNPDYNEQFF; DNA: TGTGCCAGCAGGCTAGCGGGGGTAAATCCGGACTACAATGAGCAGTTCTTC
size: few; J: TRBJ2-1; D: TRBD2; V: TRBV18; CDR3: CASSRRGAYNEQFF; DNA: TGTGCCAGCTCCCGTCGGGGGGCCTACAATGAGCAGTTCTTC
size: few; J: TRBJ1-2; D: NA; V: TRBV4-2; CDR3: CASSPQIQSTGSLGRGYTF; DNA: TGTGCCAGCAGCCCACAGATTCAAAGTACAGGATCCCTCGGTAGGGGCTACACCTTC
size: many; J: TRBJ2-1; D: NA; V: TRBV10-3; CDR3: CAISRTRQEQFF; DNA: TGTGCCATCAGCCGAACTAGGCAAGAGCAGTTCTTC
size: NA; J: TRBJ1-1; D: NA; V: TRBV6-5; CDR3: CASSRSEVTEAFF; DNA: TGTGCCAGCAGCCGTTCGGAGGTAACTGAAGCTTTCTTT
size: many; J: TRBJ1-5; D: NA; V: TRBV6-1; CDR3: CASSEGTNHWDQPQHF; DNA: TGTGCCAGCAGTGAAGGCACGAATCATTGGGATCAGCCCCAGCATTTT
size: many; J: TRBJ2-1; D: NA; V: TRBV27; CDR3: CASCSIRNEQFF; DNA: TGTGCCAGCTGCAGTATACGCAATGAGCAGTTCTTC
size: few; J: TRBJ2-5; D: TRBD2; V: TRBV20-1; CDR3: CSGDGGGSEETQYF; DNA: TGCAGTGGAGATGGCGGGGGGTCGGAAGAGACCCAGTACTTC
size: NA; J: TRBJ2-7; D: TRBD1; V: TRBV6-1; CDR3: CASTRQGVGAREQYF; DNA: TGTGCCAGCACCCGACAGGGAGTAGGCGCGCGCGAGCAGTACTTC
size: few; J: TRBJ2-3; D: TRBD2; V: TRBV6-5; CDR3: CASTNSGGASLVRYF; DNA: TGTGCCAGCACCAATAGCGGGGGGGCCTCTTTAGTAAGGTATTTT
size: many; J: TRBJ2-3; D: NA; V: TRBV11-2; CDR3: CASSSGRISTDTQYF; DNA: TGTGCCAGCAGCTCCGGCCGGATTAGCACAGATACGCAGTATTTT
size: many; J: TRBJ2-5; D: TRBD2; V: TRBV28; CDR3: CASSSSGRTQETQYF; DNA: TGTGCCAGCAGTTCTAGCGGGAGGACCCAAGAGACCCAGTACTTC
size: many; J: TRBJ1-2; D: NA; V: TRBV7-9; CDR3: CASSLDGSYGYTF; DNA: TGTGCCAGCAGCTTGGACGGCTCCTATGGCTACACCTTC
size: many; J: TRBJ1-1; D: TRBD1; V: TRBV20-1; CDR3: CSARAAGQGGNTEAFF; DNA: TGCAGTGCTAGAGCCGCCGGACAGGGGGGTAACACTGAAGCTTTCTTT
size: NA; J: TRBJ2-3; D: TRBD1; V: TRBV12-3/TRBV12-4; CDR3: CASGNWDRGLFTDTQYF; DNA: TGTGCCAGCGGAAACTGGGACAGGGGGCTTTTCACAGATACGCAGTATTTT
size: NA; J: TRBJ2-7; D: NA; V: TRBV5-1; CDR3: CASSPGAADEQYF; DNA: TGCGCCAGCAGCCCCGGGGCAGCCGACGAGCAGTACTTC
size: many; J: TRBJ2-4; D: TRBD2; V: TRBV7-9; CDR3: CASSLTSGRAEIQYF; DNA: TGTGCCAGCAGCTTGACTAGCGGGAGGGCCGAGATTCAGTACTTC
size: many; J: TRBJ1-2; D: TRBD1; V: TRBV6-5; CDR3: CASSYSTGRDGYTF; DNA: TGTGCCAGCAGTTACTCGACAGGGAGGGATGGCTACACCTTC
size: few; J: TRBJ1-1; D: NA; V: TRBV5-5; CDR3: CASSSRAGRDTEAFF; DNA: TGTGCCAGCAGCTCCCGGGCAGGGAGGGACACTGAAGCTTTCTTT
size: few; J: TRBJ1-1; D: NA; V: TRBV27; CDR3: CASSSFSGETEAFF; DNA: TGTGCCAGCAGTTCGTTTTCAGGGGAAACTGAAGCTTTCTTT
size: few; J: TRBJ1-2; D: NA; V: TRBV2; CDR3: CATSELSYGYTF; DNA: TGTGCCACCTCCGAGTTATCCTATGGCTACACCTTC
size: NA; J: TRBJ1-1; D: NA; V: TRBV18; CDR3: CASSPDRLSEAFF; DNA: TGTGCCAGCTCGCCGGACCGACTCTCTGAAGCTTTCTTT
size: few; J: TRBJ2-3; D: TRBD1; V: TRBV20-1; CDR3: CSAGSGTGGLWADTQYF; DNA: TGCAGTGCTGGATCCGGGACAGGGGGGCTTTGGGCAGATACGCAGTATTTT
size: NA; J: TRBJ2-3; D: NA; V: TRBV20-1; CDR3: CSAPGTPTDTQYF; DNA: TGCAGTGCCCCCGGGACCCCCACAGATACGCAGTATTTT
size: few; J: TRBJ1-1; D: TRBD1; V: TRBV28; CDR3: CASSAPQGAAFSTEAFF; DNA: TGTGCCAGCAGTGCACCCCAGGGGGCCGCATTTAGCACTGAAGCTTTCTTT
size: NA; J: TRBJ1-1; D: NA; V: TRBV20-1; CDR3: CSAFIPTKAKNTEAFF; DNA: TGCAGTGCTTTCATCCCTACTAAGGCAAAGAACACTGAAGCTTTCTTT
size: many; J: TRBJ1-1; D: TRBD1; V: TRBV6-2/TRBV6-3; CDR3: CASSRQGTDTEAFF; DNA: TGTGCCAGCAGTCGACAGGGCACGGACACTGAAGCTTTCTTT
size: many; J: TRBJ2-5; D: NA; V: TRBV10-3; CDR3: CASRKDGVQETQYF; DNA: TGTGCCAGCCGGAAGGACGGAGTACAAGAGACCCAGTACTTC
size: many; J: TRBJ1-2; D: NA; V: TRBV12-3/TRBV12-4; CDR3: CASSLKVLNYGYTF; DNA: TGTGCCAGCAGTTTAAAAGTCCTTAACTATGGCTACACCTTC
size: many; J: TRBJ2-7; D: NA; V: TRBV7-8; CDR3: CASSYQEVHEQYF; DNA: TGTGCCAGCAGCTACCAGGAGGTGCACGAGCAGTACTTC
size: many; J: TRBJ1-2; D: NA; V: TRBV18; CDR3: CASSQQTRTDSNYGYTF; DNA: TGTGCCAGCTCCCAACAAACTCGGACTGACTCTAACTATGGCTACACCTTC